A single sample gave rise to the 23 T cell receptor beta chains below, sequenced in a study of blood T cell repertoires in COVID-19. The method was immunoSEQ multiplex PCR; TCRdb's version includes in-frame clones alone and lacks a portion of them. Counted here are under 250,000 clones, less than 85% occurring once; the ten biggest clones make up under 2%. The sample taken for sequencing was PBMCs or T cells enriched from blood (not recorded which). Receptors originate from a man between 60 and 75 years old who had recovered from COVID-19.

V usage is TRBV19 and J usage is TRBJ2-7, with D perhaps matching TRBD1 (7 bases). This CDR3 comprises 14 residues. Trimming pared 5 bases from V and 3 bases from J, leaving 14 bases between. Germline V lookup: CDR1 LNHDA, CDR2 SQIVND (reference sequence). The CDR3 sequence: CASSQSGGLYEQYF. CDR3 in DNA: TGTGCCAGTAGTCAGTCAGGGGGGCTCTACGAGCAGTACTTC.

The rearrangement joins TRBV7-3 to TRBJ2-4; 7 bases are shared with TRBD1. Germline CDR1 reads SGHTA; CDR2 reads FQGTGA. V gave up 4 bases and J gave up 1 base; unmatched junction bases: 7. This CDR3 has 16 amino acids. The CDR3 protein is CASSSPTGLAKNIQYF. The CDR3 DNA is TGTGCCAGCAGCTCCCCGACAGGGCTCGCCAAAAACATTCAGTACTTC.

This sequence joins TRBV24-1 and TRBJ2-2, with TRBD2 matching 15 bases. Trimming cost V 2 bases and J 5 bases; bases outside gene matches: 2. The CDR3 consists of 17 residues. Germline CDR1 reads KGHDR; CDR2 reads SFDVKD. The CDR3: CATSDWGTSGRTGELFF. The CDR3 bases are TGTGCCACCAGTGATTGGGGGACTAGCGGGAGGACCGGGGAGCTGTTTTTT.

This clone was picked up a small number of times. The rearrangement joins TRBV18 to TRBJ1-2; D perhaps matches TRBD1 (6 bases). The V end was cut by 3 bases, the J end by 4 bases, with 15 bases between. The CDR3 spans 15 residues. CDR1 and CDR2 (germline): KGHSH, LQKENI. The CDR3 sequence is CASSPVDRPPYGYTF. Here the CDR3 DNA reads TGTGCCAGCTCACCTGTCGACAGGCCCCCCTATGGCTACACCTTC.

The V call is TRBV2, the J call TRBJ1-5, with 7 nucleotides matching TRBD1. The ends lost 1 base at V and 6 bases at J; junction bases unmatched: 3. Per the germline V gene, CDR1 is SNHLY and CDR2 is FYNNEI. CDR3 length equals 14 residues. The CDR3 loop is CASSEVAGGQPQHF. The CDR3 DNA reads TGTGCCAGCAGTGAAGTGGCAGGGGGTCAGCCCCAGCATTTT.

This CDR3 is CASSVTANTEAFF. CDR3 in DNA: TGTGCCAGCAGTGTAACAGCGAACACTGAAGCTTTCTTT. The gene calls are TRBV6-4 and TRBJ1-1, with unresolved D. The CDR3 is 13 amino acids. V lost 4 bases to trimming and J lost 1 base, with 7 bases between them. Looked up from germline, CDR1 is MRHNA and CDR2 is SNTAGT.

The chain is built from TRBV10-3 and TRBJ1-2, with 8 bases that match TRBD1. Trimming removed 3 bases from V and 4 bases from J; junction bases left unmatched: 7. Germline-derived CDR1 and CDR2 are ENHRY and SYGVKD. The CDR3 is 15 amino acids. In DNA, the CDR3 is TGTGCCATCAGTGAAAGGGGACAGGATCGCTATGGCTACACCTTC. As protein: CAISERGQDRYGYTF.

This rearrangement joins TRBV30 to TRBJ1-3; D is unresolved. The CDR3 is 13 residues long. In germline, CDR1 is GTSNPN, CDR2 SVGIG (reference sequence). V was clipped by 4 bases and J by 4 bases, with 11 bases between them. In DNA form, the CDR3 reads TGTGCCTGGAATCCGTCAGTCGGAAACACCATATATTTT. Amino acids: CAWNPSVGNTIYF.

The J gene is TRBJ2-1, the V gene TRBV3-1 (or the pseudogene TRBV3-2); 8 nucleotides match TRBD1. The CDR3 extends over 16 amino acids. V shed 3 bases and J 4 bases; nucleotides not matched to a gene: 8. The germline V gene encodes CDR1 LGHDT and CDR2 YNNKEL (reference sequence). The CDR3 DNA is TGTGCCAGCAGCCATACGACAGGGGCGAAGTACAATGAGCAGTTCTTC. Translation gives CASSHTTGAKYNEQFF.

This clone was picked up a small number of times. CDR3 coding DNA: TGCAGCGTTCGACGACGAACAGCGGAGGGAGAAAAACTGTTTTTT. Its translation is CSVRRRTAEGEKLFF. The chain carries TRBV29-1 and TRBJ1-4, with unresolved D. Germline V CDR1 and CDR2: SQVTM, ANQGSEA. V was shortened by 5 bases and J by 8 bases, with 21 bases between the two germline ends. This CDR3 region has 15 residues.

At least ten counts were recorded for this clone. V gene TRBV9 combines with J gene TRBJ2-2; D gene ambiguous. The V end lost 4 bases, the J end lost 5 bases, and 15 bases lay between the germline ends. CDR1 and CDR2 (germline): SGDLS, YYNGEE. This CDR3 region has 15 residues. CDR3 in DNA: TGTGCCAGCAGCCCACAAGGCGCGGCGACCGGGGAGCTGTTTTTT. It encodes CASSPQGAATGELFF.

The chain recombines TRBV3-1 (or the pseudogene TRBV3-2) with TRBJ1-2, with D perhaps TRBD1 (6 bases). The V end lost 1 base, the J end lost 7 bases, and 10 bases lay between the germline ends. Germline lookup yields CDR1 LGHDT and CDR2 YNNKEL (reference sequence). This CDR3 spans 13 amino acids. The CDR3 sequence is CASSQAGEGGYTF. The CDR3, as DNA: TGTGCCAGCAGCCAAGCAGGGGAGGGTGGCTACACCTTC.

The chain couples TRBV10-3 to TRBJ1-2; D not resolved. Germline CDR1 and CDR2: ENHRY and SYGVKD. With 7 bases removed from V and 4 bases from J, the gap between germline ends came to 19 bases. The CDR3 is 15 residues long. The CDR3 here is CAITPGEDSPYGYTF. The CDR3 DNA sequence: TGTGCCATCACCCCAGGAGAGGACTCTCCCTATGGCTACACCTTC.

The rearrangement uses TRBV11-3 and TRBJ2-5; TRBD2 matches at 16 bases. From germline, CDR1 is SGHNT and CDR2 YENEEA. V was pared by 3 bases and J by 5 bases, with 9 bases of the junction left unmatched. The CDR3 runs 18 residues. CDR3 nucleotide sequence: TGTGCCAGCAGCTTGGGACTAGCGGGGGGGCGAATTTTGGAGACCCAGTACTTC. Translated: CASSLGLAGGRILETQYF.

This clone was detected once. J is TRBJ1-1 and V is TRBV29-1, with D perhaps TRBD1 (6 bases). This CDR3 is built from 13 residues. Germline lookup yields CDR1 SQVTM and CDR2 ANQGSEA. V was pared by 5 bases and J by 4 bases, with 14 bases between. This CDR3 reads CSVLGAFRTEAFF. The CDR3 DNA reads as TGCAGCGTTCTGGGGGCTTTTCGCACTGAAGCTTTCTTT.

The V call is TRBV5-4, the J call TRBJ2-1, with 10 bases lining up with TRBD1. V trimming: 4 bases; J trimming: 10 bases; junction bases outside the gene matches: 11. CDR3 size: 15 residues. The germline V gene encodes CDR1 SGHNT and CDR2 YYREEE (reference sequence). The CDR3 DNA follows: TGTGCCAGCAGCCGGGGGGGACAGGGGTACGCGGAGCAGTTCTTC. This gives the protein CASSRGGQGYAEQFF.

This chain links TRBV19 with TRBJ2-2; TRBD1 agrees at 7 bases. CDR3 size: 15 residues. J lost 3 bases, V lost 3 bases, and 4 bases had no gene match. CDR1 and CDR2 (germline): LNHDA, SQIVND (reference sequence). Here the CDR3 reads CASSMLTGDTGELFF. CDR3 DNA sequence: TGTGCCAGTAGTATGTTAACAGGGGACACCGGGGAGCTGTTTTTT.

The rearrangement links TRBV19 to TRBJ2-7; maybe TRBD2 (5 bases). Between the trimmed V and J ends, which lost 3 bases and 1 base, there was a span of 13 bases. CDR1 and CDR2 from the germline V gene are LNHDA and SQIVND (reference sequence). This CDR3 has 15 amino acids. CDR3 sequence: CASSIRGSASYEQYF. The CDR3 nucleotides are TGTGCCAGTAGTATTAGAGGGAGCGCGTCCTACGAGCAGTACTTC.

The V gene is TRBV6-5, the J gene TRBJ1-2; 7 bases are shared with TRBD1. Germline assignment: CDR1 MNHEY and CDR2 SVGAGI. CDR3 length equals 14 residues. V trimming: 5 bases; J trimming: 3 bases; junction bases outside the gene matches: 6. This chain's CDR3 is CASSPDRADYGYTF. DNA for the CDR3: TGTGCCAGCAGTCCCGACAGGGCAGACTATGGCTACACCTTC.

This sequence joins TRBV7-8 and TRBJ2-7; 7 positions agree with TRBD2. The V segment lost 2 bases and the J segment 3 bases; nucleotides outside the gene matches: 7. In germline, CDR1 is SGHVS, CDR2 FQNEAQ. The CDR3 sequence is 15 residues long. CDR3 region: CASSLSLPSGYEQYF. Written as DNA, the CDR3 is TGTGCCAGCAGCTTATCCCTTCCTAGCGGCTACGAGCAGTACTTC. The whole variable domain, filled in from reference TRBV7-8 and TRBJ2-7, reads GAGVSQSPRYKVAKRGQDVALRCDPISGHVSLFWYQQALGQGPEFLTYFQNEAQLDKSGLPSDRFFAERPEGSVSTLKIQRTQQEDSAVYLCASSLSLPSGYEQYFGPGTRLTVT.

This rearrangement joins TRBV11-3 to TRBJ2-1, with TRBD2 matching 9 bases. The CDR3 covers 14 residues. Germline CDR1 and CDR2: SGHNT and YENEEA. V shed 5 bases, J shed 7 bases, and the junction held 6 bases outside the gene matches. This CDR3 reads CASSPGLAGNEQFF. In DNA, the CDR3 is TGTGCCAGCAGCCCGGGACTAGCTGGTAATGAGCAGTTCTTC.

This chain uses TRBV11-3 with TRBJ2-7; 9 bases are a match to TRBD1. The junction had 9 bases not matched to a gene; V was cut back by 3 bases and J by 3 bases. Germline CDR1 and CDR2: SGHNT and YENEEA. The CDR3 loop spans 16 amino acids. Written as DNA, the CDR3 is TGTGCCAGCAGCTTGGGAGTTGGACAGGGGTTCTACGAGCAGTACTTC. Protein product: CASSLGVGQGFYEQYF.

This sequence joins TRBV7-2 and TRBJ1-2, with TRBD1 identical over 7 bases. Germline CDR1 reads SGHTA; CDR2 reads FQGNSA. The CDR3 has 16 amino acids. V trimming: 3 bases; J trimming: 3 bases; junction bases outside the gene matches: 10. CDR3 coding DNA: TGTGCCAGCAGCTTCCAGGGGGGACACGCCTACTATGGCTACACCTTC. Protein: CASSFQGGHAYYGYTF.